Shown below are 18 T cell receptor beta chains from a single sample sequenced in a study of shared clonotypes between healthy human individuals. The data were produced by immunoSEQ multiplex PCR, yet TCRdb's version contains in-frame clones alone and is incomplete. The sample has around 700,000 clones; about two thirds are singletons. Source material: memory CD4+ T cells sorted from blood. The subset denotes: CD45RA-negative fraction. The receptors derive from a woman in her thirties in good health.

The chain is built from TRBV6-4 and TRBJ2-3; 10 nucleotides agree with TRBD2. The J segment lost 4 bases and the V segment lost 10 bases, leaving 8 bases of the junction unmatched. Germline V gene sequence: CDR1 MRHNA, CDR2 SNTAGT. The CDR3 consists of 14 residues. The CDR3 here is CATSGGEPADTQYF. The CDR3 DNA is TGTGCCACCAGCGGGGGGGAGCCGGCAGATACGCAGTATTTT.

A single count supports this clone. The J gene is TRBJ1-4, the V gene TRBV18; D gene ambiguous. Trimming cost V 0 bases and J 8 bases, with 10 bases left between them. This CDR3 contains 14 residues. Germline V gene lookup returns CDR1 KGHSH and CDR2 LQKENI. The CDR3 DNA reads TGTGCCAGCTCACCACCGACCCGGAGGGAAAAACTGTTTTTT. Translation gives CASSPPTRREKLFF.

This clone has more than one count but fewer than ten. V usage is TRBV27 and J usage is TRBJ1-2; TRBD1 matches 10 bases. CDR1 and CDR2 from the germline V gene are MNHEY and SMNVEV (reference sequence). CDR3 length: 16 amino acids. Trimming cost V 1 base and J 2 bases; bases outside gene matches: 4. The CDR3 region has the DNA TGTGCCAGCAGTTTATTCGGGACAGGGGCGAACTATGGCTACACCTTC. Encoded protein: CASSLFGTGANYGYTF.

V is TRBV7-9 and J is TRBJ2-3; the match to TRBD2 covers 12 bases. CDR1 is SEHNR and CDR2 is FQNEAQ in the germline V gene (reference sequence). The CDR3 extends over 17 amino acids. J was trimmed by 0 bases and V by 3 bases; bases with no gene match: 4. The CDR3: CASSLTSGSSSTDTQYF. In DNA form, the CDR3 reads TGTGCCAGCAGCTTGACTAGCGGGAGTTCTAGCACAGATACGCAGTATTTT.

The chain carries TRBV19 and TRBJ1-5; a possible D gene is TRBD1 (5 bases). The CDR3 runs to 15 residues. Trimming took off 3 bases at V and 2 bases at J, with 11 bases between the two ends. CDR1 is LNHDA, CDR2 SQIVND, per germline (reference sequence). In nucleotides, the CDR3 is TGTGCCAGTAGTATCATCACAGGCGGCAATCAGCCCCAGCATTTT. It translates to CASSIITGGNQPQHF.

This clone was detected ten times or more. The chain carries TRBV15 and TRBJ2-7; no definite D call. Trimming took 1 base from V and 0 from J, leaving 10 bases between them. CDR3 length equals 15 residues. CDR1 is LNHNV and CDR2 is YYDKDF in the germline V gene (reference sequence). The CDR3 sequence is CATSRGTTSSYEQYF. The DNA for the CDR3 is TGTGCCACCAGCAGAGGGACGACGAGCTCCTACGAGCAGTACTTC.

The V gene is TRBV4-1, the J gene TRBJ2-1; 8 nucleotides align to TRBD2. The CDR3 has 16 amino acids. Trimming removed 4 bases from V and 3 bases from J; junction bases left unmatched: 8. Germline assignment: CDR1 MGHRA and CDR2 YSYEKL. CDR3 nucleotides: TGCGCCAGCAGCCGTCAACTAGCGGCGGACTACAATGAGCAGTTCTTC. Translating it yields CASSRQLAADYNEQFF.

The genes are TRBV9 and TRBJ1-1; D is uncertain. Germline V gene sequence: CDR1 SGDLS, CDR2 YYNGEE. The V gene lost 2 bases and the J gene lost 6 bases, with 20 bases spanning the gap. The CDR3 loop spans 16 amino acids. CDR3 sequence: CASSVGSLYREPEAFF. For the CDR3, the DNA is TGTGCCAGCAGCGTTGGTAGCTTGTACCGCGAACCTGAAGCTTTCTTT.

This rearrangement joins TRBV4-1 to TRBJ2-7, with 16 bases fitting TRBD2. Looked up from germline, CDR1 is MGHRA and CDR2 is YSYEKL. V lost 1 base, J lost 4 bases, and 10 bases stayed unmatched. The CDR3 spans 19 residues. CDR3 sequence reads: CASSQVGLAGGHRKYEQYF. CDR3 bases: TGCGCCAGCAGCCAAGTGGGACTAGCGGGAGGGCACAGGAAATACGAGCAGTACTTC.

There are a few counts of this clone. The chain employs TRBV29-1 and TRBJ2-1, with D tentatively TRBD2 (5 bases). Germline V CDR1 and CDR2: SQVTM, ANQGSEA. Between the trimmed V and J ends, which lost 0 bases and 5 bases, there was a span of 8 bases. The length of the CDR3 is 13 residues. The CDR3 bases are TGCAGCGTTGAAGATACTAGGGACAATGAGCAGTTCTTC. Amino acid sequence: CSVEDTRDNEQFF.

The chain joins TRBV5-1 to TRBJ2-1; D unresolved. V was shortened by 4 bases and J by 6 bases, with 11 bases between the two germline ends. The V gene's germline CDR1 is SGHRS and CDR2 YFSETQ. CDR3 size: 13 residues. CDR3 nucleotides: TGCGCCAGCAGCCCCCGGTCATTCAATGAGCAGTTCTTC. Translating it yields CASSPRSFNEQFF.

CDR3 amino acids: CASSRTEENQPQHF. DNA of the CDR3: TGTGCCAGCTCAAGGACAGAAGAAAATCAGCCCCAGCATTTT. V usage is TRBV18 and J usage is TRBJ1-5, with TRBD1 as a possible D gene (6 bases). The CDR3 consists of 14 residues. V was shortened by 5 bases and J by 4 bases, with 12 bases between the two germline ends. The germline gives CDR1 KGHSH, CDR2 LQKENI.

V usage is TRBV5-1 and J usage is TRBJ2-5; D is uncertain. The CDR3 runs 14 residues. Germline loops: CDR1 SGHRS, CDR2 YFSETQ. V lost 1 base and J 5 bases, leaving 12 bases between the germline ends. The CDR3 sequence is CASSLNGLEETQYF. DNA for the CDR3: TGCGCCAGCAGCTTGAATGGGTTGGAGGAGACCCAGTACTTC.

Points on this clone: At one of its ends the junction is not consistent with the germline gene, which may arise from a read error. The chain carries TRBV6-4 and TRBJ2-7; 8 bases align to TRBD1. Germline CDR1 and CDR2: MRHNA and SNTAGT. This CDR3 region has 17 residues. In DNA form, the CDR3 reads TGTGCCAGCAGTTACTCGAGCTGGCCAGGGGGCGTAAACGAGCAGTACTTC. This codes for CASSYSSWPGGVNEQYF.

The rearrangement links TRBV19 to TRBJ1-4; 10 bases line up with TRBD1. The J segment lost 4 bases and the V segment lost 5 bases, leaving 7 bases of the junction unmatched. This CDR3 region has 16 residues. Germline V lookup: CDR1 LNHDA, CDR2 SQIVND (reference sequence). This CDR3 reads CASSPRDRGFNEKLFF. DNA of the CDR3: TGTGCCAGTAGTCCCCGGGACAGGGGCTTTAATGAAAAACTGTTTTTT.

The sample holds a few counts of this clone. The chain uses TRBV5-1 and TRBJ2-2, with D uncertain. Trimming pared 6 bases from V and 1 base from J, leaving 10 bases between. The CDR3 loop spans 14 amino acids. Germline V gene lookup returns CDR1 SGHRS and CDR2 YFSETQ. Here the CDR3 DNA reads TGCGCCAGCAAAACTGAAGGGAACACCGGGGAGCTGTTTTTT. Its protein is CASKTEGNTGELFF.

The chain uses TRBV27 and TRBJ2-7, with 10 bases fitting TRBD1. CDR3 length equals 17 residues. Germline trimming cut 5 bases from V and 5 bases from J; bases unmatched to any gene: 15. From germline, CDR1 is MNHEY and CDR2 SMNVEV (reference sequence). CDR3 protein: CASSPWTGGGGGHEQYF. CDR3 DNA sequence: TGTGCCAGCAGTCCCTGGACAGGGGGTGGTGGAGGACACGAGCAGTACTTC.

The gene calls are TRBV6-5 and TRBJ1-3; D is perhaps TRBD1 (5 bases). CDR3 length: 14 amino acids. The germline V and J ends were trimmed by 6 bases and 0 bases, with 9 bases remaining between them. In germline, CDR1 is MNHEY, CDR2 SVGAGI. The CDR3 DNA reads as TGTGCCAGCAGGGTGACAGCCTCTGGAAACACCATATATTTT. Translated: CASRVTASGNTIYF.